This T cell receptor beta chain was observed in a study of T cells in Graves' hyperthyroidism and ophthalmopathy. This clonotype was found many times. The source material, RNA transcripts, was used to amplify TCR beta CDR3 regions. HTBI primers were employed in a first-round RT-PCR of the TCR CDR3. Via MiXCR, TCRdb re-called the multiplex PCR reads, giving one row per CDR3 protein. The top ten hold over 9% of the sample, which has tens of thousands of distinct CDR3 sequences, over 35% seen once. Exclusion criteria comprised uncontrolled infection, other autoimmune disease, pregnancy or lactation. The receptor was derived from a woman in her thirties with Graves' hyperthyroidism. Material for sequencing was blood.

The CDR3, as DNA: TGTGCCAGCAGTTTTGGAGGGGACCAGCCCCAGCATTTT. Protein: CASSFGGDQPQHF. The chain recombines TRBV27 with TRBJ1-5; TRBD1 is a possible D gene (5 bases). Trimming took 3 bases from V and 7 from J, leaving 10 bases between them. The CDR3 loop spans 13 amino acids. The V gene's germline CDR1 is MNHEY and CDR2 SMNVEV (reference sequence).